This T cell receptor (beta chain) was retrieved from a study of T-cell reconstitution after alpha-beta-depleted transplantation in children. Preparing the TCRbeta library involved the use of unique molecular identifiers. TCRdb re-analysed the PCR reads in MiXCR, keeping a single row per CDR3 protein. Of about 410,000 distinct CDR3 sequences listed, approximately 20% were seen once; the top ten hold 3.5% to 4%. This CDR3 is 14 amino acids long. Germline CDR1 LGHDT, CDR2 YNNKEL (reference sequence). The ends were cut back, 5 bases at V and 2 bases at J, with 13 bases in the middle. This chain joins TRBV3-1 and TRBJ2-7; TRBD2 might be the D (5 bases). The receptor was derived from a human donor who donated a stem cell graft to a child with acute myeloid leukemia. The material sequenced was PBMCs from the stem cell graft donor, taken from the stem cell graft. DNA of the CDR3: TGTGCCAGCAGCTACTCCCCGCGGGCCTACGAGCAGTACTTC. Translation: CASSYSPRAYEQYF.